The 25 T cell receptor beta chains reported below all come from one sample, sequenced in a study of blood T cell repertoires in COVID-19 (dated by TCRdb to about 2020). Receptor libraries were prepared by the immunoSEQ multiplex PCR assay. TCRdb took this table from immuneACCESS and kept in-frame rearrangements with V and J called. Such tables lack part of the clones; where checked against another copy, unresolved V genes explain under half of the gap, and the rest is unexplained. The table for this sample lists a few hundred thousand clones; around 87% of them were counted only once. The top ten constitute roughly 2% of the sample. The sequencing input was PBMCs or T cells enriched from blood (not recorded which). The receptors were gathered from a man in his forties in a cohort exposed to, infected with or recovered from COVID-19 (not recorded which).

The chain carries TRBV5-4 and TRBJ2-7; 15 positions match TRBD2. CDR1 and CDR2 (germline): SGHNT, YYREEE (reference sequence). This CDR3 spans 16 amino acids. V trimming: 4 bases; J trimming: 6 bases; junction bases outside the gene matches: 8. CDR3 DNA sequence: TGTGCCAGCAGCCTCGGGACTAGCGGGAGGAGGGGCGAGCAGTACTTC. It specifies CASSLGTSGRRGEQYF.

The chain has TRBV2 and TRBJ1-6; TRBD1 matches at 9 bases. The CDR3 totals 14 residues. Germline V gene data show CDR1 as SNHLY and CDR2 as FYNNEI. The V and J ends lost 6 bases and 10 bases, in that order; junction bases with no gene match: 7. CDR3 amino acids: CASRLTGGESPLHF. The DNA of the CDR3 is TGTGCCAGCAGGCTGACAGGGGGAGAGTCACCCCTCCACTTT.

The chain carries TRBV11-3 and TRBJ2-5; 8 bases agree with TRBD2. The CDR3 spans 16 residues. J was trimmed by 4 bases and V by 3 bases; bases with no gene match: 10. Germline CDR1 reads SGHNT; CDR2 reads YENEEA. CDR3 nucleotides: TGTGCCAGCAGCTTTTTTCGGGAGGGCCCGGGAGAGACCCAGTACTTC. Translation: CASSFFREGPGETQYF.

This sequence joins TRBV5-1 and TRBJ2-1; 12 bases fit TRBD2. This CDR3 has 15 residues. After removal of 4 bases from V and 6 bases from J, the junction contained 5 bases not matched to a gene. Germline V gives CDR1 SGHRS, CDR2 YFSETQ. The CDR3 DNA reads TGCGCCAGCAGCCTAGCGGGAGGGCGGCTCAATGAGCAGTTCTTC. Its protein product is CASSLAGGRLNEQFF.

The gene calls are TRBV5-1 and TRBJ1-1; D is possibly TRBD1 (5 bases). CDR1 SGHRS and CDR2 YFSETQ come from the germline V gene. V was pared by 4 bases and J by 4 bases, with 11 bases between. The CDR3 is made up of 13 amino acids. The CDR3 region has the DNA TGCGCCAGCAGCCCCGGGGGGGGCACTGAAGCTTTCTTT. Translation: CASSPGGGTEAFF.

This chain links TRBV25-1 with TRBJ1-4; D is unresolved. The V gene lost 3 bases and the J gene lost 3 bases, with 11 bases spanning the gap. CDR1 is MGHDK and CDR2 is SYGVNS in the germline V gene. The CDR3 has 15 amino acids. CDR3: CASSDSGFSNEKLFF. Written as DNA, the CDR3 is TGTGCCAGCAGTGACTCAGGCTTTTCTAATGAAAAACTGTTTTTT.

The chain carries TRBV5-1 and TRBJ2-3; TRBD2 agrees at 9 bases. Germline loops: CDR1 SGHRS, CDR2 YFSETQ. This CDR3 spans 16 amino acids. J lost 0 bases, V lost 4 bases, and 6 bases had no gene match. The CDR3 protein is CASSLPSGVSTDTQYF. DNA for the CDR3: TGCGCCAGCAGCCTCCCTAGCGGGGTAAGCACAGATACGCAGTATTTT.

The rearrangement links TRBV10-2 to TRBJ2-3; D is unresolved. Between the trimmed V and J ends, which lost 6 bases and 2 bases, there was a span of 12 bases. The CDR3 is 14 residues long. The germline V gene encodes CDR1 WSHSY and CDR2 SAAADI. The chain's CDR3 is CASRSLSLTDTQYF. In nucleotides, the CDR3 is TGCGCCAGCAGGAGCTTAAGTCTCACAGATACGCAGTATTTT.

The rearrangement joins TRBV2 to TRBJ2-7, with 8 bases that match TRBD2. This CDR3 is 15 amino acids long. CDR1 and CDR2 from the germline V gene are SNHLY and FYNNEI. V shed 10 bases, J shed 5 bases, and the junction held 16 bases outside the gene matches. For the CDR3, the DNA is TGTGCCACACAAACGAGCGGGAGTAGCACCCACGAGCAGTACTTC. It is translated as CATQTSGSSTHEQYF. The full variable domain, in which reference TRBV2 and TRBJ2-7 provide the parts outside the CDR3, is EPEVTQTPSHQVTQMGQEVILRCVPISNHLYFYWYRQILGQKVEFLVSFYNNEISEKSEIFDDQFSVERPDGSNFTLKIRSTKLEDSAMYFCATQTSGSSTHEQYFGPGTRLTVT.

This clone was seen a single time. V and J are TRBV3-1 (or the pseudogene TRBV3-2) and TRBJ2-1; 7 bases fit TRBD2. The CDR3 runs 16 residues. Germline assignment: CDR1 LGHDT and CDR2 YNNKEL (reference sequence). J gave up 5 bases and V 4 bases, and 11 bases lay outside the gene matches. CDR3 sequence reads: CASSRPQPGGDNEQFF. The CDR3 nucleotides are TGTGCCAGCAGCCGACCCCAACCGGGGGGAGACAATGAGCAGTTCTTC.

This chain joins TRBV19 and TRBJ1-1, with D hard to call. CDR3 length: 13 residues. The germline V and J ends were trimmed by 4 bases and 3 bases, with 9 bases remaining between them. Germline CDR1 reads LNHDA; CDR2 reads SQIVND (reference sequence). CDR3 in DNA: TGTGCCAGTAGTAACTACAAGGACACTGAAGCTTTCTTT. Encoded protein: CASSNYKDTEAFF.

The CDR3 coding sequence is TGTGCCAGCAGCTTATTAGGAGACCCCTACAATGAGCAGTTCTTC. Its translation is CASSLLGDPYNEQFF. The rearrangement uses TRBV7-8 and TRBJ2-1; unclear D gene. V dropped 2 bases and J dropped 2 bases, with 10 bases sitting between them. This CDR3 has 15 residues. The germline CDR1 and CDR2 sequences are SGHVS and FQNEAQ.

The chain employs TRBV5-8 and TRBJ2-7, with TRBD2 as a possible D gene (7 bases). Germline V CDR1 and CDR2: SGHTS, YDEGEE. The CDR3 covers 15 residues. Trimming took 0 bases from V and 5 from J, leaving 15 bases between them. The CDR3 spells CASSLAGRGRNEQYF. Written as DNA, the CDR3 is TGTGCCAGCAGCTTGGCCGGGCGGGGGCGAAACGAGCAGTACTTC. Filled out from reference TRBV5-8 and TRBJ2-7, the complete variable domain reads EAGVTQSPTHLIKTRGQQATLRCSPISGHTSVYWYQQALGLGLQFLLWYDEGEERNRGNFPPRFSGRQFPNYSSELNVNALELEDSALYLCASSLAGRGRNEQYFGPGTRLTVT.

J is TRBJ2-1 and V is TRBV24-1, with 8 bases identical to TRBD2. After removal of 7 bases from V and 6 bases from J, the junction contained 4 bases not matched to a gene. This CDR3 contains 13 residues. Germline V gives CDR1 KGHDR, CDR2 SFDVKD. The CDR3 spells CATSLAGANEQFF. DNA for the CDR3: TGTGCCACCAGCCTAGCGGGCGCCAATGAGCAGTTCTTC.

V is TRBV3-1 (or the pseudogene TRBV3-2) and J is TRBJ1-4; 12 bases match TRBD1. Germline V gene sequence: CDR1 LGHDT, CDR2 YNNKEL (reference sequence). This CDR3 comprises 16 residues. V lost 5 bases to trimming and J lost 8 bases; unmatched junction nucleotides: 9. The CDR3 is CASSARDRGQEEKLFF. The CDR3 DNA reads as TGTGCCAGCAGCGCCCGGGACAGGGGGCAGGAAGAAAAACTGTTTTTT.

This rearrangement joins TRBV5-1 to TRBJ2-3; TRBD2 aligns across 7 bases. Per germline, CDR1 SGHRS and CDR2 YFSETQ. The length of the CDR3 is 15 residues. V gave up 4 bases and J gave up 5 bases; unmatched junction bases: 10. This CDR3 is CASSPGVAGVDTQYF. DNA for the CDR3: TGCGCCAGCAGCCCCGGAGTTGCGGGAGTAGATACGCAGTATTTT.

The rearrangement uses TRBV30 and TRBJ1-5; tentative D call: TRBD1 (6 bases). Germline CDR1 and CDR2: GTSNPN and SVGIG (reference sequence). CDR3 length: 15 amino acids. V lost 0 bases to trimming and J lost 1 base, with 10 bases between them. CDR3 residues: CAWSVGATSNQPQHF. The DNA for the CDR3 is TGTGCCTGGAGTGTGGGGGCGACGAGCAATCAGCCCCAGCATTTT.

CDR3 region: CASSPTPTSGSLREQYF. In DNA form, the CDR3 reads TGCGCCAGCAGCCCAACCCCAACTAGCGGGAGCTTGAGGGAGCAGTACTTC. The rearrangement joins TRBV10-1 to TRBJ2-7, with TRBD2 matching over 11 bases. V shed 6 bases, J shed 7 bases, and the junction held 17 bases outside the gene matches. Germline loops: CDR1 WNHNN, CDR2 SYGVQD (reference sequence). The CDR3 is made up of 17 amino acids.

J is TRBJ1-5 and V is TRBV28; D perhaps matches TRBD1 (5 bases). Germline CDR1 is MDHEN and CDR2 is SYDVKM. This CDR3 has 17 residues. V lost 6 bases, J lost 5 bases, and 23 bases lay in between. The CDR3 region is CASSSGQESVLDQPQHF. CDR3 nucleotides: TGTGCCAGCAGCTCCGGACAAGAATCAGTCTTAGATCAGCCCCAGCATTTT.

This clone turned up a few times. The rearrangement joins TRBV3-1 (or the pseudogene TRBV3-2) to TRBJ2-7; TRBD2 agrees at 7 bases. The CDR3 is made up of 14 amino acids. V lost 0 bases to trimming and J lost 2 bases; unmatched junction nucleotides: 1. Germline V lookup: CDR1 LGHDT, CDR2 YNNKEL (reference sequence). In DNA, the CDR3 is TGTGCCAGCAGCCAAGAGGGGAGGGCCTACGAGCAGTACTTC. It specifies CASSQEGRAYEQYF.

The chain couples TRBV19 to TRBJ1-5; no reliable D call. The CDR3 has 13 residues. CDR1 and CDR2 from the germline V gene are LNHDA and SQIVND (reference sequence). V was pared by 5 bases and J by 4 bases, with 9 bases between. CDR3 DNA: TGTGCCAGTAGTCCCGGTATTAATCAGCCCCAGCATTTT. Translation: CASSPGINQPQHF.

The chain joins TRBV11-2 to TRBJ1-1, with D possibly matching TRBD1 (6 bases). V dropped 5 bases and J dropped 8 bases, with 21 bases sitting between them. CDR1 is SGHAT and CDR2 is FQNNGV in the germline V gene. This CDR3 contains 15 residues. The CDR3 DNA reads TGTGCCAGCAGCCATTCCAGACAGGCCCGATTGGAAGCTTTCTTT. This gives the protein CASSHSRQARLEAFF.

The chain employs TRBV27 and TRBJ1-1, with TRBD1 matching 8 bases. The junction had 8 bases not matched to a gene; V was cut back by 5 bases and J by 0 bases. This CDR3 comprises 16 residues. Germline CDR1 is MNHEY and CDR2 is SMNVEV (reference sequence). CDR3 amino acids: CASSLRTGNMNTEAFF. As DNA, the CDR3 is TGTGCCAGCAGTCTCCGGACAGGGAATATGAACACTGAAGCTTTCTTT.

This clone is a singleton in its sample. V is TRBV18 and J is TRBJ2-3; unclear D gene. Germline CDR1 reads KGHSH; CDR2 reads LQKENI. The ends were cut back, 1 base at V and 0 bases at J, with 8 bases in the middle. This CDR3 comprises 15 residues. CDR3 in DNA: TGTGCCAGCTCACCACGACACCTGAGCACAGATACGCAGTATTTT. It encodes CASSPRHLSTDTQYF.

This chain joins TRBV28 and TRBJ2-4; D uncertain. Trimming took 7 bases from V and 1 from J, leaving 23 bases between them. This CDR3 is built from 18 residues. Germline CDR1 is MDHEN and CDR2 is SYDVKM. CDR3 region: CASTPWAPLNHAKNIQYF. For the CDR3, the DNA is TGTGCCAGCACCCCTTGGGCCCCACTCAACCATGCCAAAAACATTCAGTACTTC.